The clone carrying this TCR beta chain has a count of ten or more. The data belong to a study of metastatic and nonmetastatic thyroid tumors. Study-level background: From malignant and benign thyroid patients, repertoires in blood and in tumor or nodule tissue were compared.

As processed by the authors: What underpinned the distant-metastasis classifier for papillary thyroid cancer was the set of CDR3 differences across clinicopathological groups. MiXCR was used by TCRdb to re-call the PCR reads. None of the V and J calls come from the authors' own analysis; TCRdb made them. The sample shows about 16,000 clones, 29% of them seen only once. CDR1 and CDR2 from the germline V gene are MNHNS and SASEGT. Trimming at V came to 6 bases and at J to 5 bases, leaving 4 bases not matched to a gene. There are 14 residues in the CDR3. Thyroid surgery was performed in patients who had received no treatment beforehand.

The V call is TRBV6-1, the J call TRBJ1-4; 9 bases line up with TRBD1. This clonotype was obtained from a male donor with papillary thyroid cancer or a benign thyroid nodule (not recorded which). Some clones in this sample may be carry-over from other donors' samples. What was sequenced was tumor tissue. In nucleotides, the CDR3 is TGTGCCAGCAGCCCCGGGACAGGGAATGAAAAACTGTTTTTT. Translated, it gives CASSPGTGNEKLFF.